A selection of T cell receptor beta chains follows, all from one sample in a study of STAT5B mutations in CD4+ large granular lymphocyte leukemia. Clones were sequenced by immunoSEQ multiplex PCR, and TCRdb holds only the in-frame ones, with some missing. The sample has some 29,000 clones, over 70% seen once; the top ten hold around 0.98%. Specimen: CD4+ T cells from blood buffy coats. All receptors come from a human donor in good health. The CDR3 runs from the conserved cysteine through the conserved F or W. The D gene is left open where the match is weak. For some rows the clone size is stated as once, few or many, or as a class when expanded; others skip it.

size,D,J,V,CDR3,DNA
.,TRBD2,TRBJ2-1,TRBV5-1,CASSTGLAVDEQFF,TGCGCCAGCAGCACTGGACTAGCTGTGGATGAGCAGTTCTTC
.,TRBD2,TRBJ2-1,TRBV28,CASTQTSGPYYEQFF,TGTGCCAGCACTCAGACTAGCGGACCCTACTATGAGCAGTTCTTC
.,.,TRBJ1-4,TRBV7-6,CASSLGQNNEKLFF,TGTGCCAGCAGCCTCGGACAGAATAATGAAAAACTGTTTTTT
.,.,TRBJ2-3,TRBV29-1,CSVELTGGTDTQYF,TGCAGCGTTGAATTGACGGGTGGCACAGATACGCAGTATTTT
.,.,TRBJ2-1,TRBV5-1,CASSLMLGGASSYNEQFF,TGCGCCAGCAGCTTGATGCTGGGGGGTGCTAGCTCCTACAATGAGCAGTTCTTC
.,.,TRBJ2-5,TRBV25-1,CASSELLTPGTQYF,TGTGCCAGCAGTGAATTATTGACCCCCGGCACCCAGTACTTC
.,TRBD2,TRBJ2-7,TRBV2,CASTSGREYEQYF,TGTGCCAGCACTTCCGGGAGGGAATACGAGCAGTACTTC
.,.,TRBJ2-2,TRBV7-9,CASSPSRDTGELFF,TGTGCCAGCAGCCCGAGTAGGGATACCGGGGAGCTGTTTTTT
.,.,TRBJ1-1,TRBV10-2,CASSEIRGPREEAFF,TGCGCCAGCAGTGAGATCCGGGGCCCCAGGGAGGAAGCTTTCTTT
.,.,TRBJ2-5,TRBV5-4,CASSLPGGAIQETQYF,TGTGCCAGCAGTCTCCCCGGCGGGGCCATCCAAGAGACCCAGTACTTC
.,TRBD1,TRBJ2-2,TRBV5-8,CASSRGQFDTGELFF,TGTGCCAGCAGTAGGGGACAGTTCGACACCGGGGAGCTGTTTTTT
few,.,TRBJ1-5,TRBV10-2,CASKAGVGHSNQPQHF,TGCGCCAGCAAGGCAGGGGTGGGTCATAGCAATCAGCCCCAGCATTTT
once,TRBD1,TRBJ1-1,TRBV9,CASSVEARTGHTEAFF,TGTGCCAGCAGCGTAGAGGCTAGGACAGGGCACACTGAAGCTTTCTTT
.,.,TRBJ2-5,TRBV11-2,CASSLFGAQETQYF,TGTGCCAGCAGCTTATTTGGAGCCCAAGAGACCCAGTACTTC
.,.,TRBJ1-1,TRBV28,CASSLAGNTEAFF,TGTGCCAGCAGTTTGGCGGGGAACACTGAAGCTTTCTTT
few,.,TRBJ1-2,TRBV29-1,CSVDPPGHPEGYTF,TGCAGCGTTGACCCACCGGGACACCCGGAGGGCTACACCTTC
few,.,TRBJ2-5,TRBV2,CASSAIGETQYF,TGTGCCAGCAGCGCGATCGGCGAGACCCAGTACTTC
.,.,TRBJ1-2,TRBV4-1,CASSRTGYGYTF,TGCGCCAGCAGCCGAACAGGGTATGGCTACACCTTC
few,.,TRBJ2-3,TRBV27,CASSSSGATSTDTQYF,TGTGCCAGCAGTAGTTCGGGGGCGACTAGCACAGATACGCAGTATTTT
.,.,TRBJ2-6,TRBV19,CASSMGGASGANVLTF,TGTGCCAGTAGTATGGGCGGGGCCTCTGGGGCCAACGTCCTGACTTTC
.,.,TRBJ2-5,TRBV11-2,CASSLDRHGETQYF,TGTGCCAGCAGCTTGGACCGACACGGAGAGACCCAGTACTTC
.,TRBD1,TRBJ2-7,TRBV5-1,CASSHEGQGPYEQYF,TGCGCCAGCAGTCATGAGGGACAGGGTCCCTACGAGCAGTACTTC
.,.,TRBJ1-1,TRBV10-3,CAIMRTENTEAFF,TGTGCCATCATGAGGACTGAGAACACTGAAGCTTTCTTT
.,.,TRBJ2-2,TRBV30,CAWHTIRGGELFF,TGTGCCTGGCACACGATACGCGGTGGGGAGCTGTTTTTT
.,.,TRBJ2-5,TRBV11-2,CASSPYPLTGQETQYF,TGTGCCAGCAGCCCATACCCCTTGACAGGCCAAGAGACCCAGTACTTC
.,TRBD2,TRBJ2-1,TRBV5-4,CASRPGLADEQFF,TGTGCCAGCAGACCCGGACTAGCTGATGAGCAGTTCTTC
.,TRBD1,TRBJ1-3,TRBV29-1,CSGSQGTGNTIYF,TGCAGCGGCTCACAGGGGACTGGAAACACCATATATTTT
once,.,TRBJ2-5,TRBV7-9,CASSFYQGSGQETQYF,TGTGCCAGCAGCTTCTACCAGGGGAGCGGGCAAGAGACCCAGTACTTC
.,.,TRBJ2-1,TRBV30,CAWSVGSSYNEQFF,TGTGCCTGGAGTGTAGGGAGCTCCTACAATGAGCAGTTCTTC
few,.,TRBJ1-5,TRBV30,CAWSMWGNQPQHF,TGTGCCTGGAGTATGTGGGGAAATCAGCCCCAGCATTTT
.,.,TRBJ2-7,TRBV20-1,CSALSPPEQYF,TGCAGTGCTCTCTCCCCCCCCGAGCAGTACTTC
.,.,TRBJ2-5,TRBV18,CASSPALETQYF,TGTGCCAGCTCACCCGCCCTAGAGACCCAGTACTTC
.,.,TRBJ2-1,TRBV7-9,CASSLGRFGTYNEQFF,TGTGCCAGCAGCTTGGGGCGATTCGGTACCTACAATGAGCAGTTCTTC
.,.,TRBJ2-5,TRBV5-4,CASSLVGVQETQYF,TGTGCCAGCAGCTTGGTGGGGGTTCAAGAGACCCAGTACTTC
.,.,TRBJ1-1,TRBV6-5,CASSPGTHPGAFF,TGTGCCAGCAGCCCTGGGACCCACCCGGGGGCTTTCTTT
.,.,TRBJ1-2,TRBV28,CASRISGQGNYGYTF,.
.,.,TRBJ1-2,TRBV6-1,CASSEKPDYTF,TGTGCCAGCAGTGAAAAGCCGGACTACACCTTC
.,TRBD2,TRBJ2-3,TRBV5-1,CASSREARSTDTQYF,TGCGCCAGCAGCCGGGAGGCGCGGAGCACAGATACGCAGTATTTT
.,TRBD2,TRBJ2-1,TRBV28,CASQRASGYNEQFF,TGTGCCAGCCAGAGGGCTAGCGGGTACAATGAGCAGTTCTTC
.,TRBD1,TRBJ1-2,TRBV7-2,CASSSGTGDYGYTF,TGTGCCAGCAGCTCAGGGACAGGGGACTATGGCTACACCTTC
.,.,TRBJ1-4,TRBV6-1,CASSWASNEKLFF,TGTGCCAGCAGCTGGGCTTCTAATGAAAAACTGTTTTTT
.,.,TRBJ2-3,TRBV6-1,CASSELGDTQYF,TGTGCCAGCAGTGAACTGGGGGATACCCAGTATTTT
.,TRBD2,TRBJ2-2,TRBV5-1,CASSLDGGGALGGELFF,TGCGCCAGCAGCTTGGACGGCGGGGGGGCCCTTGGCGGGGAGCTGTTTTTT
.,TRBD2,TRBJ2-5,TRBV6-5,CASSSRGLAEETQYF,TGTGCCAGCAGTTCAAGAGGACTAGCGGAAGAGACCCAGTACTTC
.,.,TRBJ2-3,TRBV7-6,CASSTLASGTDTQYF,TGTGCCAGCAGCACCCTCGCTAGCGGCACAGATACGCAGTATTTT
.,.,TRBJ1-1,TRBV6-5,CASSYSRGGRAFF,TGTGCCAGCAGTTACTCGAGGGGGGGCCGAGCTTTCTTT